The T cell receptor beta chain under discussion was sequenced for a study of T cell clones after liver transplantation. The method was immunoSEQ multiplex PCR; TCRdb's version includes in-frame clones alone and lacks a portion of them. The repertoire consists of under 85,000 clones, with about four fifths occurring once and the leading ten covering around 0.72%. V lost 0 bases and J lost 4, with 11 bases in between. Germline V CDR1 and CDR2: SGDLS, YYNGEE. The CDR3 spans 15 residues. This clonotype originated in a human patient who received a liver transplant. The T cells may partly be graft donor cells. This chain links TRBV9 with TRBJ1-3; D gene uncertain. The sequences come from CD4+ T cells from blood, collected 12 months after liver transplant. For the CDR3, the DNA is TGTGCCAGCAGCGTAGCTAAAGGCGGAGGAAACACCATATATTTT. Translated, it gives CASSVAKGGGNTIYF. Variable domain in full (rest from reference TRBV9 and TRBJ1-3): DSGVTQTPKHLITATGQRVTLRCSPRSGDLSVYWYQQSLDQGLQFLIQYYNGEERAKGNILERFSAQQFPDLHSELNLSSLELGDSALYFCASSVAKGGGNTIYFGEGSWLTVV.